Listed here are 4 T cell receptor beta chains from one sample, sequenced in a study of T cells after yellow fever vaccination. Each CDR3 protein is one row after TCRdb ran MiXCR on the 5' RACE reads. The sample consists of 600,000 to 750,000 distinct CDR3 sequences, more than 9% of them appearing once. This sample comprised PBMCs, obtained on the day of the yellow fever booster vaccination. These receptors were taken from a man aged 25 to 45 who received the YFV17D yellow fever vaccine.

This clonotype occurred a few times. The J gene is TRBJ2-1, the V gene TRBV20-1; possible D gene TRBD2, 6 bases. Trimming pared 3 bases from V and 6 bases from J, leaving 15 bases between. There are 14 residues in the CDR3. CDR1 DFQATT and CDR2 SNEGSKA come from the germline V gene (reference sequence). CDR3 nucleotides: TGCAGTGCTAGGGTAGGGACTCGGGGCAATGAGCAGTTCTTC. It codes for CSARVGTRGNEQFF.

This clonotype has a count of ten or more. The rearrangement joins TRBV4-1 to TRBJ2-2; 9 positions agree with TRBD2. V lost 3 bases to trimming and J lost 4 bases; unmatched junction nucleotides: 6. Germline V lookup: CDR1 MGHRA, CDR2 YSYEKL. The CDR3 is 16 amino acids. CDR3 coding DNA: TGCGCCAGCAGCCACCGACTAGCGGAGCGCACCGGGGAGCTGTTTTTT. Protein product: CASSHRLAERTGELFF.

This clonotype was seen a handful of times. The chain is built from TRBV7-2 and TRBJ2-6; no firm D call. Germline V CDR1 and CDR2: SGHTA, FQGNSA. The CDR3 covers 15 residues. V gave up 5 bases and J gave up 4 bases, with 12 bases separating them. CDR3 DNA: TGTGCCAGCAGCACGACGTATTTAGGGGCCAACGTCCTGACTTTC. Translated, it gives CASSTTYLGANVLTF.

This clonotype was picked up one time. This sequence may be a read error, since a much larger clone differs from it by one base. CDR3 coding DNA: TGCGCCAGCAGCTTGGCCCGGACGACAGATATGCAGTATTTT. Its translation: CASSLARTTDMQYF. This chain uses TRBV5-1 with TRBJ2-3, with a weak D call TRBD1 (5 bases). Germline V CDR1 and CDR2: SGHRS, YFSETQ. The CDR3 spans 14 residues.